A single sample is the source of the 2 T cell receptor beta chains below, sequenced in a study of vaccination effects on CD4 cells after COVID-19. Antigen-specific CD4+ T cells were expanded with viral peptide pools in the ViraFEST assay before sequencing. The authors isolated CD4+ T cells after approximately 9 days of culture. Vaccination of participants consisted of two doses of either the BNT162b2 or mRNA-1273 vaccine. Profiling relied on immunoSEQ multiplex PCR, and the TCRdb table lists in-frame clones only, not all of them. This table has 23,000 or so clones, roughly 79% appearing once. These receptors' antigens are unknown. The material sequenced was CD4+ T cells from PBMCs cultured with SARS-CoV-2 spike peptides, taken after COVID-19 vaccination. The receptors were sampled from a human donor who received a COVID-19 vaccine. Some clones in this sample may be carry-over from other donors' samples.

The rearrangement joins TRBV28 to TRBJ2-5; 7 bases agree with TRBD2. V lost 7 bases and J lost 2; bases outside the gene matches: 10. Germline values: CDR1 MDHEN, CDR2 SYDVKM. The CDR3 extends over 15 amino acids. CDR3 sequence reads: CASTLDPGGQETQYF. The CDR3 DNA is TGTGCCAGCACCTTAGATCCCGGGGGGCAAGAGACCCAGTACTTC.

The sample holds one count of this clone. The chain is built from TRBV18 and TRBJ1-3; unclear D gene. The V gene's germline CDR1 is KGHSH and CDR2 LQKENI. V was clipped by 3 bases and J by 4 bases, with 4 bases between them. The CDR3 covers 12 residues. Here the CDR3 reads CASSPSGNTIYF. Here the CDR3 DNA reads TGTGCCAGCTCACCTTCGGGAAACACCATATATTTT.